Listed here is a single T cell receptor (beta chain). Everyone who took part was about 18 to 90 years old, and they came from about two dozen US areas. These data come from a study of blood T cell repertoires in COVID-19. About the study: Sample material is recorded as cDNA or gDNA derived from T cells, B-cell-depleted T cells, or PBMCs.

J gave up 0 bases and V 5 bases, and 9 bases lay outside the gene matches. CDR3 size: 16 residues. In germline, CDR1 is GTSNPN, CDR2 SVGIG (reference sequence). Per the study methods: It was from reference gene primer amplification that nucleated cell counts were estimated. Produced via immunoSEQ multiplex PCR; TCRdb's table is partial and in-frame only. Clone size and the V and J calls come from that table; the DNA yielded D and trimming. In the table there are more than 450,000 clones, approximately 90% of which are singletons. The clonotype was recovered from a woman aged 18-29 years who had recovered from COVID-19. This chain links TRBV30 with TRBJ1-5, with 8 bases identical to TRBD1. The specimen sequenced was PBMCs or T cells enriched from blood (not recorded which). The chain's CDR3 is CAWSEYRGYSNQPQHF. The CDR3, as DNA: TGTGCCTGGTCAGAATACAGGGGGTATAGCAATCAGCCCCAGCATTTT.